This passage covers 19 T cell receptor beta chains from one sample sequenced in a study of blood T cell repertoires in COVID-19. Profiled with immunoSEQ multiplex PCR; TCRdb holds only in-frame clones, not every one. The table records 60,000 to 85,000 clones, approximately 80% of them present only once. Sequencing input: peripheral blood. The receptor set was obtained from an older man with acute or convalescent COVID-19.

The chain uses TRBV6-5 and TRBJ1-1; D is uncertain. This CDR3 comprises 14 residues. Germline CDR1 and CDR2: MNHEY and SVGAGI. V was trimmed by 8 bases and J by 0 bases, leaving 13 bases between them. The CDR3 loop is CASPDVGMNTEAFF. CDR3 bases: TGTGCCAGCCCGGATGTCGGGATGAACACTGAAGCTTTCTTT.

The chain links TRBV18 to TRBJ2-4, with D possibly being TRBD1 (6 bases). The V end lost 2 bases, the J end lost 0 bases, and 17 bases lay between the germline ends. The CDR3 loop spans 18 amino acids. The germline V gene encodes CDR1 KGHSH and CDR2 LQKENI. The CDR3 loop is CASSPTGQTPLAKNIQYF. In DNA, the CDR3 is TGTGCCAGCTCACCAACAGGACAGACACCTTTAGCCAAAAACATTCAGTACTTC.

The rearrangement links TRBV3-1 (or the pseudogene TRBV3-2) to TRBJ1-6; D remains unclear. Deletions cut 5 bases from V and 7 bases from J, with 12 bases between. Germline lookup yields CDR1 LGHDT and CDR2 YNNKEL (reference sequence). The CDR3 contains 14 residues. In DNA, the CDR3 is TGTGCCAGCAGCGAAAGGGCGGGGAATTCACCCCTCCACTTT. Translated, it gives CASSERAGNSPLHF.

CDR3 residues: CASSPKPGGMDEQFF. CDR3 nucleotide sequence: TGTGCCAGCTCACCTAAACCGGGGGGTATGGATGAGCAGTTCTTC. The rearrangement links TRBV18 to TRBJ2-1; 7 nucleotides match TRBD2. Germline CDR1 reads KGHSH; CDR2 reads LQKENI. This CDR3 is built from 15 residues. After removal of 3 bases from V and 8 bases from J, the junction contained 10 bases not matched to a gene.

This sequence joins TRBV5-4 and TRBJ1-2; 10 bases map to TRBD1. Germline V lookup: CDR1 SGHNT, CDR2 YYREEE (reference sequence). The CDR3 has 14 residues. J lost 4 bases, V lost 5 bases, and 5 bases had no gene match. The CDR3 DNA reads as TGTGCCAGCAGAATGACAGGGGGCGGCTATGGCTACACCTTC. Translation gives CASRMTGGGYGYTF.

The gene calls are TRBV19 and TRBJ2-2; D might be TRBD2 (6 bases). CDR1 and CDR2 from the germline V gene are LNHDA and SQIVND (reference sequence). This CDR3 is 15 amino acids long. The V and J ends lost 0 bases and 2 bases respectively, with 7 bases between them. In DNA form, the CDR3 reads TGTGCCAGTAGTATAGAGGGACTTAACACCGGGGAGCTGTTTTTT. It is translated as CASSIEGLNTGELFF.

The chain recombines TRBV10-3 with TRBJ1-4; TRBD1 matches 10 bases. The ends lost 7 bases at V and 6 bases at J; junction bases unmatched: 2. CDR1 and CDR2 from the germline V gene are ENHRY and SYGVKD. This CDR3 is built from 13 residues. The CDR3, as DNA: TGTGCCATCAAGGGGACAGGGGATGAAAAACTGTTTTTT. It yields the protein CAIKGTGDEKLFF.

The chain recombines TRBV27 with TRBJ2-7; 8 bases are a match to TRBD1. The ends lost 5 bases at V and 4 bases at J; junction bases unmatched: 10. The CDR3 is 15 residues long. CDR1 is MNHEY and CDR2 is SMNVEV in the germline V gene (reference sequence). In DNA, the CDR3 is TGTGCCAGCAGTCCGCGCGCAGGGGGCTGGTACGAGCAGTACTTC. This sequence encodes CASSPRAGGWYEQYF.

The chain has TRBV3-1 (or the pseudogene TRBV3-2) and TRBJ2-7; TRBD2 matches 7 bases. This CDR3 contains 16 residues. The germline CDR1 and CDR2 sequences are LGHDT and YNNKEL (reference sequence). The trim removed 1 base at V and 3 bases at J, leaving 9 bases unmatched. The CDR3 DNA sequence: TGTGCCAGCAGCCAAGGGGCGGAGGGAGGGATCTACGAGCAGTACTTC. This translates into CASSQGAEGGIYEQYF.

In its sample, this clone was seen a few times. CDR3 residues: CASSEEGTGGFNEKLFF. CDR3 bases: TGTGCCAGCAGTGAAGAGGGGACAGGGGGCTTTAATGAAAAACTGTTTTTT. The chain uses TRBV25-1 and TRBJ1-4; 12 bases map to TRBD1. CDR1 and CDR2 (germline): MGHDK, SYGVNS. The V segment lost 2 bases and the J segment 4 bases; nucleotides outside the gene matches: 5. The CDR3 runs 17 residues.

V and J are TRBV29-1 and TRBJ1-1; 7 bases fit TRBD1. The germline V gene encodes CDR1 SQVTM and CDR2 ANQGSEA. The length of the CDR3 is 12 residues. Trimming cost V 6 bases and J 7 bases; bases outside gene matches: 8. The CDR3 is CSVVGQQDEAFF. The DNA of the CDR3 is TGCAGCGTAGTGGGACAGCAGGATGAAGCTTTCTTT.

This clone was counted a few times. This sequence joins TRBV9 and TRBJ2-2; TRBD1 matches 8 bases. CDR1 SGDLS and CDR2 YYNGEE come from the germline V gene. The V gene end was trimmed by 0 bases and the J gene end by 5 bases; junction bases not matched to a gene: 6. This CDR3 comprises 16 residues. This CDR3 reads CASSVDRTGYTGELFF. The DNA for the CDR3 is TGTGCCAGCAGCGTAGATAGGACAGGGTATACCGGGGAGCTGTTTTTT.

This clone turned up a few times. This chain joins TRBV7-3 and TRBJ2-1; a possible D gene is TRBD2 (6 bases). V was shortened by 1 base and J by 6 bases, with 13 bases between the two germline ends. The CDR3 sequence is 15 residues long. From germline, CDR1 is SGHTA and CDR2 FQGTGA. CDR3 protein: CASSLNPGTLNEQFF. The CDR3 nucleotides read TGTGCCAGCAGCTTAAATCCCGGGACTCTCAATGAGCAGTTCTTC.

The gene calls are TRBV7-2 and TRBJ2-2; 7 positions agree with TRBD2. The V and J ends lost 5 bases and 2 bases, in that order; junction bases with no gene match: 11. CDR3 length: 17 amino acids. Germline lookup yields CDR1 SGHTA and CDR2 FQGNSA. CDR3 DNA sequence: TGTGCCAGCAGCCCAGGGAGGGGACGAGAAAACACCGGGGAGCTGTTTTTT. Translation gives CASSPGRGRENTGELFF.

The chain carries TRBV25-1 and TRBJ2-7, with a weak D call TRBD2 (6 bases). The CDR3 is 15 amino acids. Germline V gene data show CDR1 as MGHDK and CDR2 as SYGVNS. The germline V and J ends were trimmed by 4 bases and 0 bases, with 13 bases remaining between them. The CDR3 reads CASSGSGSRSYEQYF. CDR3 nucleotide sequence: TGTGCCAGCAGTGGGAGCGGGTCTCGCTCCTACGAGCAGTACTTC.

The genes are TRBV7-3 and TRBJ2-2, with D perhaps TRBD2 (5 bases). V was shortened by 1 base and J by 0 bases, with 12 bases between the two germline ends. Germline-derived CDR1 and CDR2 are SGHTA and FQGTGA. The CDR3 covers 17 residues. The CDR3 region has the DNA TGTGCCAGCAGCTTAAGCTCGACGGGAACGAACACCGGGGAGCTGTTTTTT. Its translation is CASSLSSTGTNTGELFF.

This rearrangement joins TRBV10-3 to TRBJ1-3; D is undetermined. Germline assignment: CDR1 ENHRY and CDR2 SYGVKD. V gave up 2 bases and J gave up 4 bases, with 3 bases separating them. The CDR3 length is 12 residues. CDR3 loop: CAISEEGNTIYF. CDR3 coding DNA: TGTGCCATCAGTGAGGAGGGAAACACCATATATTTT.

V usage is TRBV28 and J usage is TRBJ1-2; possible D gene TRBD1, 5 bases. The CDR3 runs to 13 residues. V lost 7 bases to trimming and J lost 8 bases, with 17 bases between them. CDR1 and CDR2 from the germline V gene are MDHEN and SYDVKM. CDR3 loop: CASTTGGLKGYTF. The CDR3 coding sequence is TGTGCCAGCACCACGGGGGGACTAAAGGGCTACACCTTC.

This chain uses TRBV28 with TRBJ1-3, with D hard to call. Germline V gene sequence: CDR1 MDHEN, CDR2 SYDVKM. Deletions cut 2 bases from V and 1 base from J, with 6 bases between. This CDR3 has 14 amino acids. The CDR3 bases are TGTGCCAGCAGTTTACCGGGGTCTGGAAACACCATATATTTT. This gives the protein CASSLPGSGNTIYF.